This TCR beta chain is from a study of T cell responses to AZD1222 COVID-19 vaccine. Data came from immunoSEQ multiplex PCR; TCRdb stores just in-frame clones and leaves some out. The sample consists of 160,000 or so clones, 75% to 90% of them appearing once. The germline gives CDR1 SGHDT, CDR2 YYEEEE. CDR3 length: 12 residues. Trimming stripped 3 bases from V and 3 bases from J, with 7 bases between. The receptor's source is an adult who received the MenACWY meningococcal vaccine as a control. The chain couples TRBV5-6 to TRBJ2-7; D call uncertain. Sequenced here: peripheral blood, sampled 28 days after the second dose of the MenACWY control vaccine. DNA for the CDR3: TGTGCCAGCAGCTCGGATCACTACGAGCAGTACTTC. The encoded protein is CASSSDHYEQYF.